The next 5 T cell receptor beta chains were all read from a single sample in a study of regulatory T cells in long-lasting Graves disease. Specified time point: newly diagnosed GD, antithyroid drugs for less than 3 months. The TCR library was made from RNA extracted from PBMCs. Relying on iRepertoire HTBI primers and Arm-PCR of CDR3 regions, the team built TCR beta libraries. TCRdb independently ran MiXCR on the multiplex PCR reads; one entry per CDR3 protein. This table holds 550,000 or so distinct CDR3 sequences, around 13% found once. In addition, the sample was reused for a study of T cells in Graves' hyperthyroidism and ophthalmopathy.

The specimen comprised peripheral blood mononuclear cells (PBMCs), sampled at new diagnosis, from a patient treated with antithyroid drugs. All receptors come from a woman in her 30s with Graves disease.

This clonotype was counted ten times or more. The genes are TRBV9 and TRBJ2-5, with D perhaps matching TRBD1 (5 bases). Between the trimmed V and J ends, which lost 4 bases and 7 bases, there was a span of 17 bases. Germline CDR1 is SGDLS and CDR2 is YYNGEE. CDR3 size: 14 residues. CDR3 sequence (DNA): TGTGCCAGCAGCTCGGACAACCACCTGGGGACCCAGTACTTC. Its translation is CASSSDNHLGTQYF.

This clonotype turned up a few times. The J gene is TRBJ2-2, the V gene TRBV10-1, with a possible D match to TRBD1 (6 bases). Trimming took 3 bases from V and 4 from J, leaving 12 bases between them. The germline V gene has CDR1 WNHNN and CDR2 SYGVQD (reference sequence). The CDR3 covers 15 residues. The CDR3 spells CASSDRGHSTGELFF. The CDR3 bases are TGCGCCAGCAGTGACCGGGGACATTCCACCGGGGAGCTGTTTTTT.

This clonotype turned up a few times. The rearrangement uses TRBV25-1 and TRBJ1-1; maybe TRBD1 (5 bases). Germline-derived CDR1 and CDR2 are MGHDK and SYGVNS. V was clipped by 6 bases and J by 4 bases, with 18 bases between them. The CDR3 loop spans 15 amino acids. Written as DNA, the CDR3 is TGTGCCAGCAGCCCACCCGGCCGCGGGGGCACTGAAGCTTTCTTT. Translation gives CASSPPGRGGTEAFF.

The chain carries TRBV10-3 and TRBJ2-7, with 11 bases aligning to TRBD2. CDR3 size: 14 residues. Unmatched junction bases numbered 4, after V lost 6 bases and J lost 3 bases. CDR1 and CDR2 (germline): ENHRY, SYGVKD. CDR3 sequence (DNA): TGTGCCATCAGGGGACTAGCGGCAAACTACGAGCAGTACTTC. Protein: CAIRGLAANYEQYF.

This clonotype was seen at least ten times. The V and J genes are TRBV4-2 and TRBJ1-1; D call uncertain. The V gene's germline CDR1 is LGHNA and CDR2 YNFKEQ. V lost 2 bases, J lost 11 bases, and 15 bases lay in between. The CDR3 consists of 13 residues. CDR3 in amino acids: CASSQPSAGSAFF. DNA of the CDR3: TGTGCCAGCAGCCAACCGTCCGCGGGCTCCGCTTTCTTT.